This entry concerns a single TCR beta chain. The target antigen is unknown. Using its own MiXCR run on the 5' RACE reads, TCRdb lists one record per CDR3 protein. The repertoire holds approximately 500,000 distinct CDR3 sequences, with approximately 14% as singletons. The data derive from a study of identical twins. Every donor was a healthy Caucasian. The study, taken as a whole, reports: Insertion counts were lower in abundant cord blood beta clonotypes, a trend that memory repertoires did not show. Zero-insertion analyses could be partly confounded by invariant MAIT and iNKT cells. Out-of-frame beta sequences exhibited a weaker degree of excess twin sharing.

This sample also appeared in a second study, on yellow fever vaccine responses in identical twins.

This TCR derives from a woman younger than 30 in good health. Specimen: CD4+ T cells sorted from blood.

The CDR3 loop is CASSLSGSRHNEQFF. The CDR3 region has the DNA TGTGCCAGCAGCTTAAGCGGGAGTCGGCACAATGAGCAGTTCTTC. The rearrangement uses TRBV7-2 and TRBJ2-1, with 8 bases identical to TRBD2. In germline, CDR1 is SGHTA, CDR2 FQGNSA. The ends lost 2 bases at V and 5 bases at J; junction bases unmatched: 5. The CDR3 totals 15 residues.